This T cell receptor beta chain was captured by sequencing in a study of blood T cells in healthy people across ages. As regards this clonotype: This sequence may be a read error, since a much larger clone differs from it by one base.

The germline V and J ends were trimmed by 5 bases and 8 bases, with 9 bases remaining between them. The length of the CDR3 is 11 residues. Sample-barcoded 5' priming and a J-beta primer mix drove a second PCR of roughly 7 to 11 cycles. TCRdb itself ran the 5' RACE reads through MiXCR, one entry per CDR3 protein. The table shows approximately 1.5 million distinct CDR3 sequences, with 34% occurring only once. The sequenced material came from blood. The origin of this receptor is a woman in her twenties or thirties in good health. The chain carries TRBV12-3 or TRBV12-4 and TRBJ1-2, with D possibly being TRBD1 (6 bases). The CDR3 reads CASSTGFGYTF. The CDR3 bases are TGTGCCAGCAGTACAGGGTTCGGCTACACCTTC.